The 20 T cell receptor beta chains listed next were all sequenced from one sample in a study of blood T cells in healthy people across ages. For the second PCR, which ran for about 6 to 12 cycles, a sample-barcoded 5' primer and a J-beta primer mix were used. TCRdb independently ran MiXCR on the 5' RACE reads; one entry per CDR3 protein. The sample lists some 730,000 distinct CDR3 sequences, about 20% occurring once. Sequencing was carried out using blood. These TCRs come from an older man in good health.

A few counts support this clonotype. The chain uses TRBV12-3 or TRBV12-4 and TRBJ1-1; 9 positions agree with TRBD1. Germline trimming cut 8 bases from V and 5 bases from J; bases unmatched to any gene: 6. This CDR3 is 13 amino acids long. In DNA form, the CDR3 reads TGTGCCAGCGGGCACAGGGGGCGGACTGAAGCTTTCTTT. Translated, it gives CASGHRGRTEAFF.

This clonotype was observed at least ten times. The chain links TRBV12-3 or TRBV12-4 to TRBJ1-1, with a weak D call TRBD1 (6 bases). The CDR3 loop spans 14 amino acids. The V gene lost 5 bases and the J gene lost 10 bases, with 20 bases spanning the gap. The CDR3 nucleotides are TGTGCCAGCAGTCCCCCTGCAGGGGATAGGGGAGCTTTCTTT. Protein: CASSPPAGDRGAFF.

This clonotype was seen a handful of times. V gene TRBV20-1 combines with J gene TRBJ1-2; 7 positions agree with TRBD1. Germline loops: CDR1 DFQATT, CDR2 SNEGSKA (reference sequence). V lost 6 bases and J lost 3; bases outside the gene matches: 7. The CDR3 is made up of 13 amino acids. The CDR3 coding sequence is TGCAGTGCCGGATCACAGGGGTACTATGGCTACACCTTC. It yields the protein CSAGSQGYYGYTF.

The sample holds a few counts of this clonotype. The chain recombines TRBV12-3 or TRBV12-4 with TRBJ2-3, with 8 bases identical to TRBD2. With 2 bases clipped from V and 3 bases from J, the junction kept 7 bases outside the gene matches. The CDR3 length is 16 residues. Written as DNA, the CDR3 is TGTGCCAGCAGTTTAATGGAGCGGGGGTCGACAGATACGCAGTATTTT. Encoded protein: CASSLMERGSTDTQYF.

The rearrangement links TRBV20-1 to TRBJ1-5; D uncertain. This CDR3 region has 13 residues. V was trimmed by 3 bases and J by 4 bases, leaving 10 bases between them. The germline V gene encodes CDR1 DFQATT and CDR2 SNEGSKA (reference sequence). The CDR3 nucleotides are TGCAGTGCTAGTCTGGGCGGGAATCAGCCCCAGCATTTT. Protein: CSASLGGNQPQHF.

This clonotype has just a few counts. J is TRBJ2-5 and V is TRBV6-2 or TRBV6-3; D is tentatively TRBD1 or TRBD2 (5 bases each). The end of the DNA aligns better with TRBJ2-1, so the J call may be wrong. Germline V gene lookup returns CDR1 MNHEY and CDR2 SVGEGT. This CDR3 contains 13 residues. CDR3 region: CASSYSRGGEQFF. CDR3 DNA: TGTGCCAGCAGTTACTCGAGGGGTGGGGAGCAGTTCTTC.

The V gene is TRBV13, the J gene TRBJ2-7; D gene unclear. The germline V gene has CDR1 PRHDT and CDR2 FYEKMQ (reference sequence). Trimming took 5 bases from V and 5 from J, leaving 13 bases between them. This CDR3 has 13 amino acids. This CDR3 is CASSHTTMHEQYF. CDR3 coding DNA: TGTGCCAGCAGCCACACCACCATGCACGAGCAGTACTTC.

This clonotype occurred a few times. The rearrangement uses TRBV6-2 or TRBV6-3 and TRBJ2-5, with 8 bases that match TRBD1. Germline lookup yields CDR1 MNHEY and CDR2 SVGEGT. The junction had 14 bases not matched to a gene; V was cut back by 6 bases and J by 5 bases. This CDR3 comprises 16 residues. The CDR3 bases are TGTGCCAGCAGGAAGCAGTGGACAGGGAAGGCTGAGACCCAGTACTTC. Its translation is CASRKQWTGKAETQYF.

The gene calls are TRBV20-1 and TRBJ2-3; D call uncertain. The germline V gene has CDR1 DFQATT and CDR2 SNEGSKA (reference sequence). Trimming stripped 6 bases from V and 1 base from J, with 17 bases between. The CDR3 sequence is 15 residues long. CDR3 sequence reads: CSAPDRAGGTDTQYF. The CDR3 coding sequence is TGCAGTGCCCCAGACCGGGCAGGTGGCACAGATACGCAGTATTTT.

This clonotype was counted at least ten times. This chain connects TRBV5-4 to TRBJ2-7; 9 bases agree with TRBD1. This CDR3 has 15 amino acids. In germline, CDR1 is SGHNT, CDR2 YYREEE (reference sequence). V shed 4 bases, J shed 0 bases, and the junction held 5 bases outside the gene matches. DNA for the CDR3: TGTGCCAGCAGCAAGGGACAGGGTAGCTCCTACGAGCAGTACGTC. This codes for CASSKGQGSSYEQYV.

This clonotype was counted between two and nine times. The CDR3 here is CASSIEGRTSHYGYTF. DNA of the CDR3: TGTGCCAGCAGCATCGAGGGACGTACCTCGCACTATGGCTACACCTTC. The genes are TRBV5-6 and TRBJ1-2, with D possibly matching TRBD1 (5 bases). Germline V gene lookup returns CDR1 SGHDT and CDR2 YYEEEE. Trimming cost V 4 bases and J 3 bases, with 19 bases left between them. The CDR3 contains 16 residues.

In this sample, this clonotype turned up a few times. This rearrangement joins TRBV18 to TRBJ1-1; D is possibly TRBD1 (5 bases). Germline values: CDR1 KGHSH, CDR2 LQKENI. V dropped 5 bases and J dropped 4 bases, with 23 bases sitting between them. This CDR3 is built from 17 residues. The CDR3 is CASSSQKRGGAATEAFF. The DNA for the CDR3 is TGTGCCAGCTCATCACAGAAAAGAGGAGGGGCGGCCACTGAAGCTTTCTTT.

V and J are TRBV20-1 and TRBJ2-3; 11 positions match TRBD1. V shed 4 bases, J shed 5 bases, and the junction held 8 bases outside the gene matches. The CDR3 extends over 15 amino acids. Germline V gene sequence: CDR1 DFQATT, CDR2 SNEGSKA (reference sequence). The CDR3 region is CSAMIGTGGEDTQYF. In DNA form, the CDR3 reads TGCAGTGCTATGATCGGGACAGGGGGTGAAGATACGCAGTATTTT.

This clonotype was recorded at least ten times. The V gene is TRBV29-1, the J gene TRBJ1-1, with TRBD1 as a possible D gene (5 bases). The CDR3 has 15 amino acids. The ends were cut back, 6 bases at V and 3 bases at J, with 20 bases in the middle. Germline V gene lookup returns CDR1 SQVTM and CDR2 ANQGSEA. CDR3 sequence reads: CSVSRPGGLYTEAFF. As DNA, the CDR3 is TGCAGCGTGTCCCGACCCGGGGGTTTGTACACTGAAGCTTTCTTT. Supplemented by reference TRBV29-1 and TRBJ1-1, the full variable domain reads SAVISQKPSRDICQRGTSLTIQCQVDSQVTMMFWYRQQPGQSLTLIATANQGSEATYESGFVIDKFPISRPNLTFSTLTVSNMSPEDSSIYLCSVSRPGGLYTEAFFGQGTRLTVV.

This clonotype turned up a few times. The chain combines TRBV3-1 with TRBJ2-7; no definite D call. The V gene's germline CDR1 is LGHDT and CDR2 YNNKEL (reference sequence). Trimming pared 7 bases from V and 12 bases from J, leaving 16 bases between. The CDR3 length is 11 residues. As DNA, the CDR3 is TGTGCCAGCACTACGGGTTCATCATTGTACTTC. Protein: CASTTGSSLYF.

In this sample, this clonotype turned up a few times. This chain connects TRBV20-1 to TRBJ2-1; D unclear. Germline assignment: CDR1 DFQATT and CDR2 SNEGSKA (reference sequence). CDR3 size: 11 residues. Trimming cost V 6 bases and J 10 bases, with 13 bases left between them. The CDR3 sequence: CSAKPVGEQFF. CDR3 coding DNA: TGCAGTGCAAAGCCCGTCGGCGAGCAGTTCTTC.

The rearrangement links TRBV11-2 to TRBJ2-6; D is uncertain. CDR3 length: 15 residues. Trimming stripped 1 base from V and 2 bases from J, with 6 bases between. Germline values: CDR1 SGHAT, CDR2 FQNNGV. The chain's CDR3 is CASSLVRTGANVLTF. CDR3 DNA sequence: TGTGCCAGCAGCTTAGTGCGTACTGGGGCCAACGTCCTGACTTTC. The variable domain in full, completed from reference TRBV11-2 and TRBJ2-6, reads EAGVAQSPRYKIIEKRQSVAFWCNPISGHATLYWYQQILGQGPKLLIQFQNNGVVDDSQLPKDRFSAERLKGVDSTLKIQPAKLEDSAVYLCASSLVRTGANVLTFGAGSRLTVL.

V is TRBV6-5 and J is TRBJ2-5, with D perhaps matching TRBD1 (5 bases). V lost 8 bases, J lost 2 bases, and 18 bases lay in between. The V gene's germline CDR1 is MNHEY and CDR2 SVGAGI. The CDR3 is 15 residues long. Here the CDR3 reads CASSTGTLGQETQYF. DNA of the CDR3: TGTGCCAGCTCTACAGGAACCCTGGGGCAAGAGACCCAGTACTTC.

This clonotype has a count of ten or more. The CDR3, as DNA: TGCGCCAGCAGCTTACGGACAGGGGGTTCCTACGAGCAGTACTTC. Its protein product is CASSLRTGGSYEQYF. This rearrangement joins TRBV5-1 to TRBJ2-7; 10 nucleotides match TRBD1. Germline values: CDR1 SGHRS, CDR2 YFSETQ. The CDR3 is made up of 15 amino acids. The V and J ends lost 2 bases and 1 base, in that order; junction bases with no gene match: 3.

The chain couples TRBV4-2 to TRBJ2-6; D is tentatively TRBD1 or TRBD2 (5 bases each). V lost 4 bases to trimming and J lost 0 bases, with 10 bases between them. Germline CDR1 and CDR2: LGHNA and YNFKEQ. This CDR3 has 16 amino acids. CDR3 sequence (DNA): TGTGCCAGCAGCCCCAATGGGGGCTCTGGGGCCAACGTCCTGACTTTC. It codes for CASSPNGGSGANVLTF.